The 15 T cell receptor beta chains listed next were all sequenced from one sample in a study of blood T cells in healthy people across ages. Combining a sample-barcoded 5' primer with a J-beta primer mix, a second PCR ran for roughly 7 to 11 cycles. TCRdb analysed the 5' RACE reads with MiXCR anew, one entry per CDR3 protein. In the table there are under 950,000 distinct CDR3 sequences, over 20% of which are singletons. Sequenced: blood. The receptors derive from a man in his 70s in good health.

V and J are TRBV10-2 and TRBJ2-4; no firm D call. The CDR3 loop spans 14 amino acids. V dropped 1 base and J dropped 10 bases, with 14 bases sitting between them. Germline CDR1 and CDR2: WSHSY and SAAADI. The CDR3 here is CASSELRRNGIQYF. The CDR3 bases are TGCGCCAGCAGTGAGTTAAGACGGAACGGGATTCAGTACTTC.

There are a few counts of this clonotype. The chain joins TRBV10-2 to TRBJ2-5; 9 bases are shared with TRBD1. The germline CDR1 and CDR2 sequences are WSHSY and SAAADI. The CDR3 spans 14 residues. V trimming: 5 bases; J trimming: 5 bases; junction bases outside the gene matches: 6. Here the CDR3 DNA reads TGCGCCAGCAGTAACAGGGGGCGGTATGAGACCCAGTACTTC. The encoded protein is CASSNRGRYETQYF.

This clonotype has a handful of counts. The chain carries TRBV29-1 and TRBJ2-5, with TRBD2 matching over 8 bases. The J call may not be correct, given that the DNA end is closer to TRBJ2-1. There are 13 residues in the CDR3. The germline V gene has CDR1 SQVTM and CDR2 ANQGSEA. The CDR3 region is CSATTSAADEQFF. CDR3 DNA sequence: TGCAGCGCAACGACTAGCGCGGCCGATGAGCAGTTCTTC.

This clonotype was seen a few times. The chain is built from TRBV2 and TRBJ2-3; TRBD2 matches 10 bases. After removal of 2 bases from V and 0 bases from J, the junction contained 5 bases not matched to a gene. The CDR3 has 17 amino acids. The germline V gene encodes CDR1 SNHLY and CDR2 FYNNEI. The CDR3 protein is CASSERGSGRSTDTQYF. The CDR3 nucleotides read TGTGCCAGCAGTGAAAGAGGTAGCGGGAGGAGCACAGATACGCAGTATTTT.

This clonotype showed up just a few times. The chain links TRBV15 to TRBJ1-5; D is unclear. From germline, CDR1 is LNHNV and CDR2 YYDKDF (reference sequence). Trimming took 7 bases from V and 0 from J, leaving 7 bases between them. The CDR3 is made up of 13 amino acids. CDR3 nucleotides: TGTGCCACCAACCACCTTAGCAATCAGCCCCAGCATTTT. Translation: CATNHLSNQPQHF.

This clonotype came up many times. The J gene is TRBJ2-7, the V gene TRBV28; D is unresolved. The germline V gene encodes CDR1 MDHEN and CDR2 SYDVKM. This CDR3 contains 14 residues. V was shortened by 4 bases and J by 8 bases, with 18 bases between the two germline ends. CDR3 DNA sequence: TGTGCCAGCAGTTACGGAGAGGACGGGTCACAGCAGTACTTC. It yields the protein CASSYGEDGSQQYF.

The J gene is TRBJ2-7, the V gene TRBV6-6, with 11 bases matching TRBD2. The J call could be wrong; TRBJ2-5 is a better fit for the DNA end. This CDR3 comprises 15 residues. Germline V CDR1 and CDR2: MNHNY, SVGAGI (reference sequence). The CDR3 DNA reads as TGTGCCAGCAGTACCGGGACTAGCGGCAAAGAGACCCAGTACTTC. Translated, it gives CASSTGTSGKETQYF.

Concerning this clonotype itself: It is likely a read error, because the conserved phenylalanine at the end of the CDR3 is missing. It is unclear where the CDR3 begins or ends on the DNA, so no DNA is shown, and the CDR3 is as TCRdb lists it. The chain combines TRBV29-1 with TRBJ1-5; the table's TRBD1 call for D was not verified on the DNA. Per the germline V gene, CDR1 is SQVTM and CDR2 is ANQGSEA. The CDR3 totals 18 residues, both ends included. The CDR3 protein is CSENESGTGGLVNQPRHL.

The chain carries TRBV18 and TRBJ1-2; TRBD1 is a possible D gene (5 bases). The CDR3 totals 12 residues. V was cut by 4 bases and J by 7 bases, with 10 bases left in between. Germline V gene sequence: CDR1 KGHSH, CDR2 LQKENI. The CDR3 loop reads CASSQDKLGYTF. The CDR3 bases are TGTGCCAGCTCACAGGACAAGCTTGGCTACACCTTC.

The rearrangement uses TRBV5-1 and TRBJ2-7, with TRBD1 matching 8 bases. In germline, CDR1 is SGHRS, CDR2 YFSETQ. J lost 7 bases, V lost 0 bases, and 3 bases had no gene match. There are 13 residues in the CDR3. In DNA form, the CDR3 reads TGCGCCAGCAGCTTGGGACAGGGGATAGAGCAGTACTTC. Translation gives CASSLGQGIEQYF.

This clonotype was detected a few times. V and J are TRBV7-9 and TRBJ1-4; a weak D match, TRBD1 (5 bases). The CDR3 has 16 amino acids. Germline V gene sequence: CDR1 SEHNR, CDR2 FQNEAQ (reference sequence). The V and J ends lost 5 bases and 0 bases respectively, with 13 bases between them. CDR3 nucleotide sequence: TGTGCCAGCAGCAGAGAAACAGGAACAACTAATGAAAAACTGTTTTTT. It codes for CASSRETGTTNEKLFF. The full variable domain, with the rest looked up from reference TRBV7-9 and TRBJ1-4, is DTGVSQNPRHKITKRGQNVTFRCDPISEHNRLYWYRQTLGQGPEFLTYFQNEAQLEKSRLLSDRFSAERPKGSFSTLEIQRTEQGDSAMYLCASSRETGTTNEKLFFGSGTQLSVL.

This clonotype was seen a few times. Written as DNA, the CDR3 is TGTGCCAGCAGCCAGGCGGGAGTAAGCGAGCAGTACGTC. Encoded protein: CASSQAGVSEQYV. The chain joins TRBV3-1 to TRBJ2-7, with 7 positions matching TRBD2. Germline CDR1 is LGHDT and CDR2 is YNNKEL (reference sequence). Unmatched junction bases numbered 5, after V lost 3 bases and J lost 6 bases. CDR3 length equals 13 residues.

This clonotype occurred many times. The chain joins TRBV12-3 or TRBV12-4 to TRBJ2-7, with D perhaps being TRBD1 or TRBD2 (5 bases each). Trimming took off 5 bases at V and 0 bases at J, with 14 bases between the two ends. The length of the CDR3 is 15 residues. The CDR3 nucleotides read TGTGCCAGCAGTCCTGGGACCCTCCTCTCCTACGAGCAGTACTTC. Translating gives CASSPGTLLSYEQYF.

The rearrangement links TRBV3-1 to TRBJ2-2; maybe TRBD1 (6 bases). The germline V gene has CDR1 LGHDT and CDR2 YNNKEL (reference sequence). V shed 3 bases and J shed 5 bases, with 19 bases lying between them. This CDR3 has 17 amino acids. This CDR3 reads CASSHHVRGRRTGELFF. CDR3 DNA: TGTGCCAGCAGCCACCACGTCAGGGGAAGGCGAACCGGGGAGCTGTTTTTT.

This sequence joins TRBV7-2 and TRBJ2-7, with D tentatively TRBD1 (6 bases). The CDR3 has 14 amino acids. The V end lost 4 bases, the J end lost 7 bases, and 17 bases lay between the germline ends. CDR1 is SGHTA and CDR2 is FQGNSA in the germline V gene. In DNA, the CDR3 is TGTGCCAGCAGCTCGAGTGGCAGGGGTGGAGAGCAGTACTTC. Translated, it gives CASSSSGRGGEQYF. Full variable domain (rest looked up from reference TRBV7-2 and TRBJ2-7): GAGVSQSPSNKVTEKGKDVELRCDPISGHTALYWYRQSLGQGLEFLIYFQGNSAPDKSGLPSDRFSAERTGGSVSTLTIQRTQQEDSAVYLCASSSSGRGGEQYFGPGTRLTVT.